The sequence of this T cell receptor (beta chain) was determined in a study of T cell repertoires in cytomegalovirus infection. For the study at large: Public signatures in TCR beta pointed to CMV infection and matching HLA type.

For this clonotype: The antigen is unknown.

From the reads, TCRdb called clonotypes with MiXCR, one entry per CDR3 protein. Here the sample spans over 300,000 distinct CDR3 sequences, around 9.5% being singletons. Overall study results and limits: The cumulative frequency of public TCR beta families identified carriers of CMV plus the relevant HLA. Across the ex vivo response, the dominant clonotypes were HLA-C-restricted CMV-specific TCR beta clonotypes.

Trimming removed 7 bases from V and 8 bases from J; junction bases left unmatched: 13. CDR1 and CDR2 from the germline V gene are MDHEN and SYDVKM. This CDR3 has 14 amino acids. The rearrangement joins TRBV28 to TRBJ1-2; 7 bases match TRBD1. The receptor comes from a human donor in good health (CMV status not recorded). Some clones in this sample may be carry-over from other donors' samples. Sequencing input: PBMCs. The CDR3 DNA is TGTGCCAGCACCCCAAATACAGGGGAAAGGGGCTACACCTTC. Protein product: CASTPNTGERGYTF.